This T cell receptor beta chain came from a study of blood T cell repertoires in COVID-19. Across the study: The origin of the acute and convalescent COVID-19 samples was the United States, Italy and Spain. The cDNA or gDNA used as material had been derived from T cells, B-cell-depleted T cells, or PBMCs.

The method was immunoSEQ multiplex PCR; TCRdb's version includes in-frame clones alone and lacks a portion of them. Of approximately 32,000 clones listed, almost 90% are singletons. This CDR3 spans 16 amino acids. V lost 4 bases to trimming and J lost 3 bases; unmatched junction nucleotides: 9. The germline V gene encodes CDR1 SGHDN and CDR2 FVKESK. The chain joins TRBV14 to TRBJ2-3, with 8 positions matching TRBD2. The receptor comes from a human donor in a cohort sampled during active COVID-19. The specimen was peripheral blood. The CDR3 loop reads CASSPLPGGPTDTQYF. The CDR3 DNA sequence: TGTGCCAGCAGCCCTCTACCGGGGGGGCCAACAGATACGCAGTATTTT.